This passage covers 26 T cell receptor beta chains from one sample sequenced in a study of blood T cell repertoires in COVID-19. Libraries were prepared by immunoSEQ multiplex PCR; TCRdb keeps only in-frame clonotypes and omits some of them. The sample lists 100,000 to 150,000 clones, 90% to 95% occurring once. Sequencing was performed on peripheral blood. The receptors originated from a man in his fifties or sixties with COVID-19, enrolled during active disease.

The gene calls are TRBV2 and TRBJ2-1, with 9 bases lining up with TRBD1. V trimming: 0 bases; J trimming: 9 bases; junction bases outside the gene matches: 6. CDR1 and CDR2 (germline): SNHLY, FYNNEI. The CDR3 length is 15 residues. This CDR3 reads CASSEARQGGGEQFF. CDR3 DNA: TGTGCCAGCAGTGAAGCCCGACAGGGGGGGGGTGAGCAGTTCTTC.

The gene calls are TRBV28 and TRBJ2-7; tentative D call: TRBD2 (6 bases). The CDR3 sequence is 13 residues long. With 6 bases removed from V and 3 bases from J, the gap between germline ends came to 12 bases. The germline V gene has CDR1 MDHEN and CDR2 SYDVKM. The CDR3 DNA sequence: TGTGCCAGCAGCCTTTCGGGGGTCTACGAGCAGTACTTC. Amino acid sequence: CASSLSGVYEQYF. The complete variable domain, with remaining parts taken from reference TRBV28 and TRBJ2-7, reads DVKVTQSSRYLVKRTGEKVFLECVQDMDHENMFWYRQDPGLGLRLIYFSYDVKMKEKGDIPEGYSVSREKKERFSLILESASTNQTSMYLCASSLSGVYEQYFGPGTRLTVT.

This chain links TRBV28 with TRBJ2-7; D is perhaps TRBD1 (6 bases). CDR3 size: 13 residues. In germline, CDR1 is MDHEN, CDR2 SYDVKM. Trimming removed 5 bases from V and 7 bases from J, with 15 bases in between. DNA for the CDR3: TGTGCCAGCAGTCACAGGGATGTGGGAGAGCAGTACTTC. Translated, it gives CASSHRDVGEQYF.

The chain combines TRBV9 with TRBJ2-1, with 9 positions matching TRBD2. Trimming cost V 0 bases and J 8 bases; bases outside gene matches: 6. Germline V gene sequence: CDR1 SGDLS, CDR2 YYNGEE. There are 15 residues in the CDR3. CDR3 nucleotide sequence: TGTGCCAGCAGCGTAGTCGGACTAGCGCGGGATGAGCAGTTCTTC. Translating it yields CASSVVGLARDEQFF.

The CDR3 DNA is TGTGCCAGCAGTTACGGTCCAGGCAGTAACTATGGCTACACCTTC. Translating gives CASSYGPGSNYGYTF. V is TRBV6-5 and J is TRBJ1-2, with unresolved D. This CDR3 region has 15 residues. Germline CDR1 is MNHEY and CDR2 is SVGAGI. Trimming shortened V by 2 bases and J by 1 base, and 11 bases separated the two germline ends.

This clone was seen only a few times. The rearrangement links TRBV7-3 to TRBJ2-1; 8 bases match TRBD2. The junction had 9 bases not matched to a gene; V was cut back by 6 bases and J by 2 bases. Germline loops: CDR1 SGHTA, CDR2 FQGTGA. The CDR3 has 16 amino acids. Here the CDR3 reads CASSSQAGVTYNEQFF. The DNA for the CDR3 is TGTGCCAGCAGTTCCCAAGCGGGAGTTACCTACAATGAGCAGTTCTTC.

The J gene is TRBJ2-3, the V gene TRBV6-5; 9 bases are shared with TRBD2. CDR1 is MNHEY, CDR2 SVGAGI, per germline. After removal of 7 bases from V and 9 bases from J, the junction contained 14 bases not matched to a gene. CDR3 length equals 15 residues. The CDR3 here is CASIRDGGLASTQYF. DNA of the CDR3: TGTGCCAGCATCCGGGACGGGGGACTAGCATCGACGCAGTATTTT.

The V gene is TRBV6-1, the J gene TRBJ1-5; D possibly corresponds to TRBD1 (5 bases). V was clipped by 1 base and J by 1 base, with 8 bases between them. In germline, CDR1 is MNHNS, CDR2 SASEGT. This CDR3 is built from 15 residues. The CDR3 is CASSEDRLSNQPQHF. For the CDR3, the DNA is TGTGCCAGCAGTGAAGACAGGCTCAGCAATCAGCCCCAGCATTTT.

V usage is TRBV5-1 and J usage is TRBJ1-2; D uncertain. CDR3 length: 15 residues. Trimming took off 4 bases at V and 2 bases at J, with 15 bases between the two ends. The germline CDR1 and CDR2 sequences are SGHRS and YFSETQ. The CDR3 here is CASSPLPRLNYGYTF. DNA of the CDR3: TGCGCCAGCAGCCCGTTGCCCAGATTGAACTATGGCTACACCTTC.

This clone was detected once. The chain uses TRBV19 and TRBJ1-6, with 7 bases identical to TRBD1. Germline V CDR1 and CDR2: LNHDA, SQIVND (reference sequence). The V and J ends lost 5 bases and 9 bases, in that order; junction bases with no gene match: 4. This CDR3 region has 13 residues. CDR3 nucleotides: TGTGCCAGTAGTGGCCAGGGGGTTTCACCCCTCCACTTT. It codes for CASSGQGVSPLHF.

The chain has TRBV5-5 and TRBJ2-7, with TRBD1 matching over 7 bases. This CDR3 has 15 amino acids. Germline trimming cut 0 bases from V and 0 bases from J; bases unmatched to any gene: 3. Germline loops: CDR1 SGHKS, CDR2 YYEKEE (reference sequence). The CDR3 DNA sequence: TGTGCCAGCAGCTTGGCAGGGGGATACTCCTACGAGCAGTACTTC. This codes for CASSLAGGYSYEQYF.

This chain links TRBV7-9 with TRBJ2-7; 7 positions agree with TRBD1. Germline values: CDR1 SEHNR, CDR2 FQNEAQ (reference sequence). CDR3 size: 13 residues. With 6 bases clipped from V and 6 bases from J, the junction kept 8 bases outside the gene matches. The CDR3 protein is CASSPGGIGEQYF. The CDR3 DNA follows: TGTGCCAGCAGTCCAGGGGGTATCGGCGAGCAGTACTTC.

This clone occurred once. V gene TRBV3-1 (or the pseudogene TRBV3-2) combines with J gene TRBJ2-2; 7 bases align to TRBD1. This CDR3 spans 14 amino acids. The germline CDR1 and CDR2 sequences are LGHDT and YNNKEL (reference sequence). V gave up 4 bases and J gave up 1 base; unmatched junction bases: 0. For the CDR3, the DNA is TGTGCCAGCAGCCGACAGGGGAACACCGGGGAGCTGTTTTTT. Translating gives CASSRQGNTGELFF.

The rearrangement joins TRBV28 to TRBJ2-2; 11 bases align to TRBD1. Germline lookup yields CDR1 MDHEN and CDR2 SYDVKM. There are 16 residues in the CDR3. The junction had 8 bases not matched to a gene; V was cut back by 6 bases and J by 5 bases. CDR3 nucleotides: TGTGCCAGCAGCCGGGACAGGGGGGCCTGGACCGGGGAGCTGTTTTTT. It specifies CASSRDRGAWTGELFF.

The chain recombines TRBV11-2 with TRBJ2-7; weak D call: TRBD2 (6 bases). V was cut by 6 bases and J by 1 base, with 13 bases left in between. Germline V gives CDR1 SGHAT, CDR2 FQNNGV. The CDR3 length is 14 residues. Written as DNA, the CDR3 is TGTGCCAGCAGGGCTCGCGGGGAATCCTACGAGCAGTACGTC. This gives the protein CASRARGESYEQYV.

This chain links TRBV5-1 with TRBJ2-2; TRBD2 might be the D (6 bases). Germline V gives CDR1 SGHRS, CDR2 YFSETQ. The CDR3 runs to 16 residues. V lost 4 bases and J 0 bases, leaving 13 bases between the germline ends. The CDR3 DNA reads TGCGCCAGCAGCCCCCTAGCGAATTCGAACACCGGGGAGCTGTTTTTT. Its protein is CASSPLANSNTGELFF. The full variable domain, rest sourced from reference TRBV5-1 and TRBJ2-2, is KAGVTQTPRYLIKTRGQQVTLSCSPISGHRSVSWYQQTPGQGLQFLFEYFSETQRNKGNFPGRFSGRQFSNSRSEMNVSTLELGDSALYLCASSPLANSNTGELFFGEGSRLTVL.

The rearrangement links TRBV11-1 to TRBJ2-5, with TRBD2 matching over 14 bases. V was pared by 1 base and J by 3 bases, with 1 base of the junction left unmatched. The CDR3 sequence is 16 residues long. Germline V gene lookup returns CDR1 SGHAT and CDR2 FQDESV (reference sequence). This chain's CDR3 is CASSLGGLAGEETQYF. DNA for the CDR3: TGTGCCAGCAGCTTAGGGGGACTAGCGGGAGAAGAGACCCAGTACTTC.

The chain combines TRBV7-9 with TRBJ1-1; D possibly corresponds to TRBD1 (6 bases). The CDR3 loop spans 15 amino acids. Between the trimmed V and J ends, which lost 2 bases and 5 bases, there was a span of 15 bases. Germline lookup yields CDR1 SEHNR and CDR2 FQNEAQ (reference sequence). In DNA, the CDR3 is TGTGCCAGCAGCTTATTACAGGGCGCAGGGACTGAAGCTTTCTTT. This gives the protein CASSLLQGAGTEAFF.

The V and J genes are TRBV6-2 or TRBV6-3 and TRBJ1-1; 8 bases are a match to TRBD1. Germline lookup yields CDR1 MNHEY and CDR2 SVGEGT. The V and J ends lost 3 bases and 1 base, in that order; junction bases with no gene match: 7. The CDR3 is made up of 16 amino acids. CDR3 amino acids: CASSYTRGLGNTEAFF. The CDR3 region has the DNA TGTGCCAGCAGTTATACCAGGGGGCTCGGGAACACTGAAGCTTTCTTT.

This rearrangement joins TRBV19 to TRBJ2-7; 7 bases agree with TRBD1. The length of the CDR3 is 13 residues. Germline CDR1 LNHDA, CDR2 SQIVND (reference sequence). V lost 4 bases and J lost 7; bases outside the gene matches: 7. The CDR3 protein is CASSRTGSQEQYV. The CDR3, as DNA: TGTGCCAGTAGTAGGACAGGTTCGCAAGAGCAGTACGTC.

The chain is built from TRBV7-3 and TRBJ2-7, with 11 bases fitting TRBD1. This CDR3 has 14 residues. Germline V lookup: CDR1 SGHTA, CDR2 FQGTGA. With V trimmed by 5 bases and J by 4 bases, 4 bases remained unmatched. CDR3 in amino acids: CASSQGQGVYEQYF. CDR3 DNA sequence: TGTGCCAGCAGCCAGGGACAGGGGGTATACGAGCAGTACTTC.

V gene TRBV21-1 combines with J gene TRBJ2-5; the D call of TRBD1 is as the table states it, not checked on the DNA. TRBV21-1 is a documented pseudogene. This CDR3 comprises 17 residues. The CDR3 sequence: CASSKARSRTCPRPQYF. CDR3 DNA: TGTGCCAGCAGCAAAGCGCGAAGTCGGACATGCCCAAGGCCCCAGTACTTC.

The chain employs TRBV5-1 and TRBJ2-7, with D possibly being TRBD1 (6 bases). Germline V gives CDR1 SGHRS, CDR2 YFSETQ. The CDR3 covers 15 residues. Between the trimmed V and J ends, which lost 1 base and 3 bases, there was a span of 14 bases. Here the CDR3 DNA reads TGCGCCAGCAGCTTGAATGGGGACAAGATCTACGAGCAGTACTTC. This sequence encodes CASSLNGDKIYEQYF.

V and J are TRBV3-1 (or the pseudogene TRBV3-2) and TRBJ1-2; D is unresolved. Germline V gene data show CDR1 as LGHDT and CDR2 as YNNKEL (reference sequence). The CDR3 totals 11 residues. With 0 bases removed from V and 8 bases from J, the gap between germline ends came to 4 bases. The CDR3 region has the DNA TGTGCCAGCAGCCAAGATGCGGGCTACACCTTC. Protein: CASSQDAGYTF.

In this sample, this clone turned up a few times. The rearrangement joins TRBV18 to TRBJ2-2; 11 nucleotides match TRBD2. Trimming removed 3 bases from V and 5 bases from J; junction bases left unmatched: 11. The V gene's germline CDR1 is KGHSH and CDR2 LQKENI. The CDR3 loop spans 18 amino acids. CDR3 nucleotides: TGTGCCAGCTCACCCCTGCGACTAGCGGGATGGCAAACCGGGGAGCTGTTTTTT. Translating gives CASSPLRLAGWQTGELFF.

The V and J genes are TRBV11-3 and TRBJ2-1; 8 bases are a match to TRBD2. Germline CDR1 SGHNT, CDR2 YENEEA. The CDR3 is made up of 15 amino acids. The V gene end was trimmed by 6 bases and the J gene end by 9 bases; junction bases not matched to a gene: 13. DNA for the CDR3: TGTGCCAGCAGTACTAGCGGAGCAAGCCCTCTTGAGCAGTTCTTC. Translated, it gives CASSTSGASPLEQFF. The variable domain in full, with the rest retrieved from reference TRBV11-3 and TRBJ2-1, is EAGVVQSPRYKIIEKKQPVAFWCNPISGHNTLYWYLQNLGQGPELLIRYENEEAVDDSQLPKDRFSAERLKGVDSTLKIQPAELGDSAVYLCASSTSGASPLEQFFGPGTRLTVL.